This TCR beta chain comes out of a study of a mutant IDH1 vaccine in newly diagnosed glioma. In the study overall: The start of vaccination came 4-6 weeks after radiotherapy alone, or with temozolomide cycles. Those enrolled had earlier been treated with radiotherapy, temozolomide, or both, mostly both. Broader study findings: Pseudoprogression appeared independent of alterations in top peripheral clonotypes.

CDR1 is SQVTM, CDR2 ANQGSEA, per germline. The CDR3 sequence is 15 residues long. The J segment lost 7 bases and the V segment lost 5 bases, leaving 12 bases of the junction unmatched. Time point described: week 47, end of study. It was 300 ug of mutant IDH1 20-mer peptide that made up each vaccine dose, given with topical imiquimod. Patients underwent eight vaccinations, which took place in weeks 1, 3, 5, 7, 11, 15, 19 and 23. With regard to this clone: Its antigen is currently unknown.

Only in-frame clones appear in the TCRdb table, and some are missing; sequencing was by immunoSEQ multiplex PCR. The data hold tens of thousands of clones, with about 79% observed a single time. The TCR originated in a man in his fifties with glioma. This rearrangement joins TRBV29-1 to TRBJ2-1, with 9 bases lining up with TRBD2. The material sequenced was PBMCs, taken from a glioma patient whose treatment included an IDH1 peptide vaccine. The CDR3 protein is CSVSLAGGRGNEQFF. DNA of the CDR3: TGCAGCGTTTCCCTTGCGGGGGGGCGAGGGAATGAGCAGTTCTTC.